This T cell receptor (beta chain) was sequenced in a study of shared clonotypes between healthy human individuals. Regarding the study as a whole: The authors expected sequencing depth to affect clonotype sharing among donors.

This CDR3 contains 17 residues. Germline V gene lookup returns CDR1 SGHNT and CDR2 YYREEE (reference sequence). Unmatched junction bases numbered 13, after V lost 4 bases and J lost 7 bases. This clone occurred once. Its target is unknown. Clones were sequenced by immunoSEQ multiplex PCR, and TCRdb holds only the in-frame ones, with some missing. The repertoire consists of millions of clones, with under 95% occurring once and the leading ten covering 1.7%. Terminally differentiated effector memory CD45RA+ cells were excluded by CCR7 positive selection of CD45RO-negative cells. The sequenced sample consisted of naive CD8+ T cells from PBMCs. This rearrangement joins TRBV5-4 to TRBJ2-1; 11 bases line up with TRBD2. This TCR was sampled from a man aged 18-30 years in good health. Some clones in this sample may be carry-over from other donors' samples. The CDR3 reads CASSPGLAGTPRNEQFF. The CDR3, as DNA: TGTGCCAGCAGCCCAGGACTAGCGGGCACACCAAGGAATGAGCAGTTCTTC.